Sequencing of this T cell receptor (beta chain) was carried out in a study of graft-versus-host responses after intestinal transplantation. Overall study: Multivisceral, liver-intestinal, or isolated intestinal grafts were transplanted into recipients. Each recipient received anti-thymocyte globulin induction, then tacrolimus and steroids for around 3 years. General observations from the study: Some GvH clones were seen earlier in gut or blood, suggesting intestinal origin.

Germline V gene sequence: CDR1 LNHDA, CDR2 SQIVND (reference sequence). This CDR3 is 14 amino acids long. V was clipped by 7 bases and J by 0 bases, with 9 bases between them. Remarks on this clone: The antigen remains undetermined.

Clones were read by immunoSEQ multiplex PCR, and TCRdb kept only the in-frame ones, dropping some. Of approximately 46,000 clones listed, 65% to 85% are singletons. The sequence came from a human donor who was the organ donor for an intestinal transplant. Sequencing used unstimulated CD4+ T cells sorted from spleen or lymph node cells, obtained before transplant. The chain couples TRBV19 to TRBJ1-4; D gene ambiguous. CDR3 region: CASTRSSTNEKLFF. The DNA of the CDR3 is TGTGCCAGTACTCGCTCTTCAACTAATGAAAAACTGTTTTTT. The full variable domain, with the rest looked up from reference TRBV19 and TRBJ1-4, is DGGITQSPKYLFRKEGQNVTLSCEQNLNHDAMYWYRQDPGQGLRLIYYSQIVNDFQKGDIAEGYSVSREKKESFPLTVTSAQKNPTAFYLCASTRSSTNEKLFFGSGTQLSVL.